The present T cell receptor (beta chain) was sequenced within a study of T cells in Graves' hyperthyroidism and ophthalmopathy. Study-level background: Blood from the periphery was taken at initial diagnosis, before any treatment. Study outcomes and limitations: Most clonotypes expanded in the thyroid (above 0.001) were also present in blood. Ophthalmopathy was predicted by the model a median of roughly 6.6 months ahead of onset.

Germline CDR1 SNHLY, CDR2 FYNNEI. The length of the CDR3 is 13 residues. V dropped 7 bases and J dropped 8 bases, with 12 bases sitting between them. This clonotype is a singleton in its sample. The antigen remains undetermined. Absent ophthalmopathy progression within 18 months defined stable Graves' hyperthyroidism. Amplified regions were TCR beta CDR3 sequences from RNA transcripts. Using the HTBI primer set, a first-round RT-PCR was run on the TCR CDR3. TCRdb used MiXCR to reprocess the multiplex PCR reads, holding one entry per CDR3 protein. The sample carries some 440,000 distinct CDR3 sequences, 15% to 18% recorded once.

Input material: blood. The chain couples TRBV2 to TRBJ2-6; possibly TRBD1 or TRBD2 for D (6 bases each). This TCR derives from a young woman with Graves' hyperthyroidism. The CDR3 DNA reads TGTGCCAGCATTAAGGGGGGCTCCAACGTCCTGACTTTC. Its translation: CASIKGGSNVLTF.